The 24 T cell receptor beta chains given below trace back to one sample, sequenced in a study of blood T cell repertoires in COVID-19. TCRdb's table, derived via immunoSEQ multiplex PCR, lists solely in-frame clones and lacks some. This sample has over 90,000 clones, with 75% to 90% found just once. The sequencing sample was made of peripheral blood. The receptor source for this set is a human donor in a cohort sampled during active or convalescent COVID-19.

This chain joins TRBV6-5 and TRBJ1-4; D is unclear. Trimming removed 3 bases at V and 7 bases at J, with 15 bases between. The CDR3 is 15 amino acids. Germline V CDR1 and CDR2: MNHEY, SVGAGI. CDR3 in DNA: TGTGCCAGCAGTTATTTGGGGAAGAGGGCTGAAAAACTGTTTTTT. Protein product: CASSYLGKRAEKLFF.

The rearrangement uses TRBV7-9 and TRBJ1-5; D is perhaps TRBD1 (6 bases). Germline assignment: CDR1 SEHNR and CDR2 FQNEAQ (reference sequence). Trimming took 2 bases from V and 4 from J, leaving 12 bases between them. CDR3 length: 15 residues. The CDR3 protein is CASSLQGTQNQPQHF. The CDR3 bases are TGTGCCAGCAGCTTACAAGGGACACAGAATCAGCCCCAGCATTTT.

The chain joins TRBV9 to TRBJ1-3; TRBD1 is a possible D gene (5 bases). Germline V CDR1 and CDR2: SGDLS, YYNGEE. Trimming took 0 bases from V and 1 from J, leaving 11 bases between them. The length of the CDR3 is 16 residues. The CDR3 loop reads CASSVAGGGSGNTIYF. In DNA, the CDR3 is TGTGCCAGCAGCGTAGCTGGGGGGGGGTCTGGAAACACCATATATTTT.

The chain recombines TRBV9 with TRBJ1-3; unclear D gene. The CDR3 is made up of 16 amino acids. The V gene lost 4 bases and the J gene lost 2 bases, with 16 bases spanning the gap. Germline V CDR1 and CDR2: SGDLS, YYNGEE. In DNA, the CDR3 is TGTGCCAGCAGCTACCAGGTGGAGGCAGCTGGAAACACCATATATTTT. Protein sequence: CASSYQVEAAGNTIYF.

This chain links TRBV5-6 with TRBJ1-5; the D gene is possibly TRBD1 (6 bases). This CDR3 spans 15 amino acids. Trimming removed 6 bases from V and 0 bases from J, with 13 bases in between. The germline gives CDR1 SGHDT, CDR2 YYEEEE. CDR3 DNA: TGTGCCAGCACCTCAACAGGGTTTAGCAATCAGCCCCAGCATTTT. The encoded protein is CASTSTGFSNQPQHF.

The chain is built from TRBV6-5 and TRBJ1-5, with D possibly matching TRBD1 (6 bases). The ends were cut back, 10 bases at V and 0 bases at J, with 10 bases in the middle. Germline assignment: CDR1 MNHEY and CDR2 SVGAGI. This CDR3 comprises 13 residues. The CDR3 region is CAKQGYSNQPQHF. The DNA of the CDR3 is TGTGCCAAACAGGGTTATAGCAATCAGCCCCAGCATTTT.

Only one count was recorded for this clone. The chain recombines TRBV4-1 with TRBJ1-6, with 8 positions matching TRBD1. CDR1 is MGHRA, CDR2 YSYEKL, per germline. The CDR3 extends over 16 amino acids. J was trimmed by 8 bases and V by 5 bases; bases with no gene match: 11. The CDR3 DNA follows: TGCGCCAGCAGCAACAAGGTCAGGGGGCTGTATTCACCCCTCCACTTT. It specifies CASSNKVRGLYSPLHF.

The rearrangement uses TRBV2 and TRBJ1-4; 9 nucleotides align to TRBD1. Germline CDR1 and CDR2: SNHLY and FYNNEI. The V segment lost 2 bases and the J segment 8 bases; nucleotides outside the gene matches: 18. The CDR3 is 19 residues long. CDR3 bases: TGTGCCAGCAGTGAACGCCCCCCCCTCCTCGGGACAGGGCTAGAAAAACTGTTTTTT. It codes for CASSERPPLLGTGLEKLFF. Based on the CDR3 plus reference TRBV2 and TRBJ1-4, the full variable domain is EPEVTQTPSHQVTQMGQEVILRCVPISNHLYFYWYRQILGQKVEFLVSFYNNEISEKSEIFDDQFSVERPDGSNFTLKIRSTKLEDSAMYFCASSERPPLLGTGLEKLFFGSGTQLSVL.

The chain is built from TRBV6-5 and TRBJ2-6; D is unclear. V was pared by 7 bases and J by 2 bases, with 12 bases between. CDR3 size: 15 residues. In germline, CDR1 is MNHEY, CDR2 SVGAGI. Here the CDR3 DNA reads TGTGCCAGCAAGCCAGGTTTCCCTGGGGCCAACGTCCTGACTTTC. Amino acid sequence: CASKPGFPGANVLTF.

The chain joins TRBV9 to TRBJ2-7; the D gene is possibly TRBD2 (5 bases). V was shortened by 3 bases and J by 1 base, with 11 bases between the two germline ends. The CDR3 length is 14 residues. Germline CDR1 is SGDLS and CDR2 is YYNGEE. CDR3 protein: CASSAGGRSYEQYF. CDR3 nucleotides: TGTGCCAGCAGCGCTGGAGGTAGGTCCTACGAGCAGTACTTC.

The V call is TRBV4-1, the J call TRBJ1-5, with 7 bases identical to TRBD1. The V gene end was trimmed by 4 bases and the J gene end by 5 bases; junction bases not matched to a gene: 11. Germline assignment: CDR1 MGHRA and CDR2 YSYEKL. The CDR3 extends over 16 amino acids. CDR3 bases: TGCGCCAGCAGCCGCCCTCAGGCGGGGACAGATCAGCCCCAGCATTTT. As protein: CASSRPQAGTDQPQHF.

V and J are TRBV13 and TRBJ2-1; TRBD2 matches at 8 bases. The V gene end was trimmed by 4 bases and the J gene end by 8 bases; junction bases not matched to a gene: 16. Germline lookup yields CDR1 PRHDT and CDR2 FYEKMQ (reference sequence). The CDR3 runs 17 residues. The CDR3 DNA reads as TGTGCCAGCAGCTCATCCCTCGGGGGGGCTTCCGTGGATGAGCAGTTCTTC. Its protein is CASSSSLGGASVDEQFF.

The chain carries TRBV4-1 and TRBJ1-2, with D possibly matching TRBD1 (5 bases). CDR3 length: 15 amino acids. Trimming stripped 0 bases from V and 1 base from J, with 9 bases between. CDR1 is MGHRA, CDR2 YSYEKL, per germline. The CDR3 spells CASSQDWGVNYGYTF. The CDR3 region has the DNA TGCGCCAGCAGCCAAGATTGGGGCGTTAACTATGGCTACACCTTC.

V and J are TRBV12-3 or TRBV12-4 and TRBJ1-2, with D perhaps TRBD1 (5 bases). Trimming left V 5 bases short and J 5 bases short, with 12 bases between. This CDR3 has 13 residues. The CDR3 region has the DNA TGTGCCAGCAGTACAGGTCTTTATTATGGCTACACCTTC. Its translation: CASSTGLYYGYTF.

The chain couples TRBV5-1 to TRBJ1-5, with 7 nucleotides matching TRBD1. Trimming cost V 0 bases and J 3 bases; bases outside gene matches: 6. This CDR3 comprises 16 residues. Germline CDR1 is SGHRS and CDR2 is YFSETQ. This chain's CDR3 is CASSLVQGEVNQPQHF. CDR3 sequence (DNA): TGCGCCAGCAGCTTGGTCCAGGGGGAGGTCAATCAGCCCCAGCATTTT.

This chain's CDR3 is CASSLNRDTSYEQYF. The CDR3 region has the DNA TGTGCCAGCAGCTTAAATCGGGACACCTCCTACGAGCAGTACTTC. The genes are TRBV7-8 and TRBJ2-7, with D maybe TRBD1 (6 bases). V was cut by 2 bases and J by 0 bases, with 11 bases left in between. In germline, CDR1 is SGHVS, CDR2 FQNEAQ. The CDR3 is made up of 15 amino acids.

V gene TRBV5-1 combines with J gene TRBJ1-2; TRBD1 matches at 8 bases. Germline V gene lookup returns CDR1 SGHRS and CDR2 YFSETQ. The CDR3 sequence is 17 residues long. J lost 4 bases, V lost 4 bases, and 15 bases had no gene match. The CDR3 DNA follows: TGCGCCAGCAGCCGAGAGCCGGACAGGGCGACTAGCTATGGCTACACCTTC. Its protein is CASSREPDRATSYGYTF.

V gene TRBV5-6 combines with J gene TRBJ1-1; 7 bases match TRBD1. The CDR3 has 15 residues. After removal of 3 bases from V and 4 bases from J, the junction contained 9 bases not matched to a gene. Per the germline V gene, CDR1 is SGHDT and CDR2 is YYEEEE. CDR3 in amino acids: CASSSMDRKLTEAFF. CDR3 sequence (DNA): TGTGCCAGCAGCTCTATGGACAGGAAACTCACTGAAGCTTTCTTT.

With regard to this clone: Other DNA sequences in this sample translate to the same CDR3. This chain uses TRBV3-1 (or the pseudogene TRBV3-2) with TRBJ1-2; no firm D call. CDR3 length: 16 amino acids. Germline CDR1 and CDR2: LGHDT and YNNKEL (reference sequence). Deletions cut 4 bases from V and 2 bases from J, with 17 bases between. CDR3 DNA sequence: TGTGCCAGCAGCCGTCAGGCCACCAAACGAAACTATGGCTACACCTTC. Translated: CASSRQATKRNYGYTF.

This sequence joins TRBV5-4 and TRBJ2-7; TRBD2 might be the D (7 bases). The germline CDR1 and CDR2 sequences are SGHNT and YYREEE (reference sequence). Trimming removed 3 bases from V and 0 bases from J, with 13 bases in between. This CDR3 contains 15 residues. CDR3 protein: CASSYGGGASYEQYF. The CDR3 DNA reads TGTGCCAGCAGCTACGGTGGGGGGGCCTCCTACGAGCAGTACTTC.

The genes are TRBV2 and TRBJ2-7, with D tentatively TRBD1 (6 bases). The CDR3 is 14 amino acids. The V and J ends lost 7 bases and 2 bases respectively, with 15 bases between them. From germline, CDR1 is SNHLY and CDR2 FYNNEI. CDR3 coding DNA: TGTGCCAGCAACGCCGGGACATCAACCTACGAGCAGTACTTC. It specifies CASNAGTSTYEQYF.

This clone has only a few counts. V usage is TRBV7-8 and J usage is TRBJ1-5; TRBD1 is a possible D gene (5 bases). The germline V gene encodes CDR1 SGHVS and CDR2 FQNEAQ. The CDR3 contains 15 residues. The V end was cut by 0 bases, the J end by 6 bases, with 12 bases between. The CDR3 bases are TGTGCCAGCAGCTTAGCGGTGGGGGGTGGTCAGCCCCAGCATTTT. Protein product: CASSLAVGGGQPQHF.

The CDR3 nucleotides are TGCGCCAGCAGCTTGGACAGGGTGACCGGGGAGCTGTTTTTT. Its protein is CASSLDRVTGELFF. The J gene is TRBJ2-2, the V gene TRBV5-1; a weak D match, TRBD1 (6 bases). Trimming pared 0 bases from V and 5 bases from J, leaving 8 bases between. Germline assignment: CDR1 SGHRS and CDR2 YFSETQ. The CDR3 spans 14 residues.

V gene TRBV15 combines with J gene TRBJ2-3; 10 bases match TRBD2. After removal of 0 bases from V and 4 bases from J, the junction contained 4 bases not matched to a gene. Germline CDR1 and CDR2: LNHNV and YYDKDF (reference sequence). The CDR3 has 16 residues. CDR3 sequence reads: CATSRDLAGESDTQYF. CDR3 nucleotide sequence: TGTGCCACCAGCAGAGATCTAGCGGGGGAATCAGATACGCAGTATTTT.